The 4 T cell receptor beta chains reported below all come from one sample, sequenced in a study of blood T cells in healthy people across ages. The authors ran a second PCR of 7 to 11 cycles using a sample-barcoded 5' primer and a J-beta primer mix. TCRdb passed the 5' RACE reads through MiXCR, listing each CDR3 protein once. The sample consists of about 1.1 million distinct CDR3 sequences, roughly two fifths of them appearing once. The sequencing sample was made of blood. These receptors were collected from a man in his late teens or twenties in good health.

The CDR3 bases are TGCAGTGCTAGTTCCTCCCAGACCTGTACGCAGTATTTT. It encodes CSASSSQTCTQYF. This chain uses TRBV20-1 with TRBJ2-3; D gene unclear. The germline gives CDR1 DFQATT, CDR2 SNEGSKA (reference sequence). The CDR3 runs 13 residues. The V end was cut by 3 bases, the J end by 8 bases, with 15 bases between.

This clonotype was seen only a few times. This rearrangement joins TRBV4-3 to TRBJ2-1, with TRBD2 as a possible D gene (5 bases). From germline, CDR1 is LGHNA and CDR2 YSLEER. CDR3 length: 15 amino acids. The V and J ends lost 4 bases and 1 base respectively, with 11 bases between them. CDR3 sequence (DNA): TGCGCCAGCAGCCCGGTCCGGGGTTCCTACAATGAGCAGTTCTTC. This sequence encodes CASSPVRGSYNEQFF.

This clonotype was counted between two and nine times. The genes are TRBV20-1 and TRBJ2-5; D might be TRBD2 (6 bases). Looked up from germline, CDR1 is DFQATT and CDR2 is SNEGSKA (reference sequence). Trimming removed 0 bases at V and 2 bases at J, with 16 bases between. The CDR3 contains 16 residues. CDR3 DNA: TGCAGTGCTAGAGAAGGGGTCCCGACTAGACAAGAGACCCAGTACTTC. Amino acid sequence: CSAREGVPTRQETQYF.

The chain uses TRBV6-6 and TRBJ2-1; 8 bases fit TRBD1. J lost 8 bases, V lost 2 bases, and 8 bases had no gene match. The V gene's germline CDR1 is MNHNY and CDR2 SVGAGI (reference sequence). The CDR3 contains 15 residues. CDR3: CASSYEDRVGDEQFF. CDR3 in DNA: TGTGCCAGCAGTTACGAGGACAGGGTTGGAGATGAGCAGTTCTTC.